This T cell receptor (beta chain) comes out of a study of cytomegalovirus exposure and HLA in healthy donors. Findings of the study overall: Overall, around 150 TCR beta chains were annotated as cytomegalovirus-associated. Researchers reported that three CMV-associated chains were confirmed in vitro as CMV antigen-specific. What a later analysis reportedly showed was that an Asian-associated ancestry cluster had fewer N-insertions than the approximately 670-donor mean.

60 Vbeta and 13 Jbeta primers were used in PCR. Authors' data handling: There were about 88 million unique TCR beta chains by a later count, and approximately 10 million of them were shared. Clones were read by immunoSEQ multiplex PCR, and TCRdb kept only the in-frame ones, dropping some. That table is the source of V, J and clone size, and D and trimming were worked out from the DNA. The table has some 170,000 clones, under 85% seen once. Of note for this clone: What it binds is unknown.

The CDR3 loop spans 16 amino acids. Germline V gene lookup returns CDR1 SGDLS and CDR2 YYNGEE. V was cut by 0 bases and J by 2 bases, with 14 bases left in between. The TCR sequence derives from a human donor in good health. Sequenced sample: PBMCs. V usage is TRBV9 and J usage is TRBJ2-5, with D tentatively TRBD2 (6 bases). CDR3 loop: CASSVDRGAAQETQYF. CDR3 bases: TGTGCCAGCAGCGTAGATCGCGGGGCAGCGCAAGAGACCCAGTACTTC.